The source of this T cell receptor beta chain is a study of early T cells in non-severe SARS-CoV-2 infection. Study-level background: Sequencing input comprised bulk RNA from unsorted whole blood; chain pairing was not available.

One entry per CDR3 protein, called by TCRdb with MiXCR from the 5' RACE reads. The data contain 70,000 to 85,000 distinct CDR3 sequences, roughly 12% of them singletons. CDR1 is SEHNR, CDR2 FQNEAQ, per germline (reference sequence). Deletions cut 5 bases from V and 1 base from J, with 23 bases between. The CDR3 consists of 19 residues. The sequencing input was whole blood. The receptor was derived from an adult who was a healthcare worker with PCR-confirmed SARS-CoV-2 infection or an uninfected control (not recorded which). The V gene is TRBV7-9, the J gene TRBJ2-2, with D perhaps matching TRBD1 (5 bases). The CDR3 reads CASSPAGNRARENTGELFF. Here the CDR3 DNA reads TGTGCCAGCAGCCCCGCTGGCAACCGAGCCAGGGAGAACACCGGGGAGCTGTTTTTT.